This is a list of T cell receptor beta chains from one sample in a study of blood T cells in healthy people across ages. A single record per CDR3 protein comes from TCRdb applying MiXCR to the 5' RACE reads. This table has hundreds of thousands of distinct CDR3 sequences, 56% appearing once. The sample was blood. Receptors originate from a man aged 35 to 55 in good health. The CDR3 runs from the conserved cysteine through the conserved F or W. A D gene is named only where the DNA matches it firmly. Rows give clone size only sometimes, using once, few, many, or a class for an expanded clone.

v_gene: TRBV3-1; j_gene: TRBJ2-2; len: 16; d_gene: NA; abundance: NA; CDR3nt: TGTGCCAGCAGCCAGAACCCAGGGTCGGGGACCGGGGAGCTGTTTTTT; CDR3aa: CASSQNPGSGTGELFF
v_gene: TRBV29-1; j_gene: TRBJ2-4; len: 13; d_gene: NA; abundance: NA; CDR3nt: TGCAGCGTAGCGTACATAGCCAAAAACATTCAGTACTTC; CDR3aa: CSVAYIAKNIQYF
v_gene: TRBV12-3/TRBV12-4; j_gene: TRBJ2-1; len: 14; d_gene: TRBD2; abundance: NA; CDR3nt: TGTGCCAGCAGCGTGGGGGACTACAACAATGAGCAGTTCTTC; CDR3aa: CASSVGDYNNEQFF
v_gene: TRBV12-3/TRBV12-4; j_gene: TRBJ1-6; len: 14; d_gene: NA; abundance: NA; CDR3nt: TGTGCCAGCAGATTCGGACAGACAAATTCACCCCTCCACTTT; CDR3aa: CASRFGQTNSPLHF
v_gene: TRBV7-2; j_gene: TRBJ1-1; len: 14; d_gene: TRBD1; abundance: NA; CDR3nt: TGTGCCAGCAGATCGACAGGGGGAGTATGTGGAGCTTTCTTT; CDR3aa: CASRSTGGVCGAFF
v_gene: TRBV20-1; j_gene: TRBJ1-5; len: 17; d_gene: NA; abundance: NA; CDR3nt: TGCAGTGCTAGAGATCCGTTGAAAGGGGGGAGCAATCAGCCCCAGCATTTT; CDR3aa: CSARDPLKGGSNQPQHF
v_gene: TRBV28; j_gene: TRBJ2-6; len: 15; d_gene: NA; abundance: NA; CDR3nt: TGTGCCAGCAGTTTGGTTCTCCCTGGGGCCAACGTCCTGACTTTC; CDR3aa: CASSLVLPGANVLTF
v_gene: TRBV7-9; j_gene: TRBJ1-2; len: 15; d_gene: TRBD1; abundance: NA; CDR3nt: TGTGCCAGCAGCCCAAGACAGGGCGGGAGCTATGGCTACACCTTC; CDR3aa: CASSPRQGGSYGYTF
v_gene: TRBV10-3; j_gene: TRBJ2-7; len: 12; d_gene: NA; abundance: NA; CDR3nt: TGTGCCATCAGGGGCCCGACCTACGAGCAGTACTTC; CDR3aa: CAIRGPTYEQYF
v_gene: TRBV20-1; j_gene: TRBJ2-7; len: 13; d_gene: TRBD1; abundance: NA; CDR3nt: TGCAGTGCTAGAGTCCAGACAGGGAGCGGGCAGTACTTC; CDR3aa: CSARVQTGSGQYF
v_gene: TRBV7-2; j_gene: TRBJ1-5; len: 14; d_gene: NA; abundance: NA; CDR3nt: TGTGCCAGCAGCTTAGCGAGTCAGGTTCAGCCCCAGCATTTT; CDR3aa: CASSLASQVQPQHF
v_gene: TRBV12-5; j_gene: TRBJ1-1; len: 12; d_gene: NA; abundance: NA; CDR3nt: TGTGCTAGTGGTTTCGTGAACACTGAAGCTTTCTTT; CDR3aa: CASGFVNTEAFF
v_gene: TRBV20-1; j_gene: TRBJ2-7; len: 15; d_gene: NA; abundance: NA; CDR3nt: TGCAGTGCTGTAAACCGGGACAAAGGCTTCCCCGAGCAGTACTTC; CDR3aa: CSAVNRDKGFPEQYF
v_gene: TRBV4-3; j_gene: TRBJ2-7; len: 19; d_gene: TRBD2; abundance: few; CDR3nt: TGCGCCAGCAGCCGACCTCTAGCGGGAGAGTGGGTGTTAATCGACGAGCAGTACTTC; CDR3aa: CASSRPLAGEWVLIDEQYF
v_gene: TRBV4-1; j_gene: TRBJ2-3; len: 15; d_gene: NA; abundance: few; CDR3nt: TGCGCCAGCAGCCAAGAAGGGACCAGCACAGATACGCAGTATTTT; CDR3aa: CASSQEGTSTDTQYF
v_gene: TRBV28; j_gene: TRBJ2-5; len: 14; d_gene: NA; abundance: NA; CDR3nt: TGTGCCAGCACCGGAACCGACAGGAGGGAGACCCAGTACTTC; CDR3aa: CASTGTDRRETQYF
v_gene: TRBV6-1; j_gene: TRBJ1-2; len: 13; d_gene: NA; abundance: NA; CDR3nt: TGTGCCAGCAACTACAGGGAGAACTATGACTACACCTTC; CDR3aa: CASNYRENYDYTF
v_gene: TRBV27; j_gene: TRBJ2-3; len: 13; d_gene: NA; abundance: NA; CDR3nt: TGTGCCAGCACGACCTTCCCTACGAATACGCAGTATTTT; CDR3aa: CASTTFPTNTQYF
v_gene: TRBV5-5; j_gene: TRBJ2-2; len: 16; d_gene: TRBD2; abundance: NA; CDR3nt: TGTGCCAGCCGGCCAGTTCTAGCGGGAGGTACCGGGGAGCTGTTTTTT; CDR3aa: CASRPVLAGGTGELFF
v_gene: TRBV25-1; j_gene: TRBJ2-7; len: 16; d_gene: NA; abundance: NA; CDR3nt: TGTGCCAGCAGTGAGTGGGGTGGCGGCTCCGGGGGCGAGCAGTACTTC; CDR3aa: CASSEWGGGSGGEQYF
v_gene: TRBV7-2; j_gene: TRBJ2-3; len: 16; d_gene: TRBD2; abundance: NA; CDR3nt: TGTGCCAGCACCCTAACCCCGGGACTAGGGGCCCCGACGCAGTATTTT; CDR3aa: CASTLTPGLGAPTQYF
v_gene: TRBV20-1; j_gene: TRBJ1-1; len: 12; d_gene: NA; abundance: NA; CDR3nt: TGCAGTGCTAGAGCCTTCGGGGATGTTCTTTTCTTT; CDR3aa: CSARAFGDVLFF
v_gene: TRBV7-2; j_gene: TRBJ1-2; len: 15; d_gene: TRBD1; abundance: few; CDR3nt: TGTGCCAGCAGCATCGATTACAGGGGAGCAAATGGCTACACCTTC; CDR3aa: CASSIDYRGANGYTF
v_gene: TRBV6-1; j_gene: TRBJ2-4; len: 15; d_gene: NA; abundance: few; CDR3nt: TGTGCCAGCAGTGAAGCGGGAAGGGATCGGGACATTCAGTACTTC; CDR3aa: CASSEAGRDRDIQYF
v_gene: TRBV7-9; j_gene: TRBJ2-7; len: 14; d_gene: TRBD2; abundance: many; CDR3nt: TGTGCCAGCAGCTTACTAGCGGCAACCTACGAGCAGTACTTC; CDR3aa: CASSLLAATYEQYF
v_gene: TRBV25-1; j_gene: TRBJ2-2; len: 19; d_gene: NA; abundance: NA; CDR3nt: TGTGCCCGCAGTGAATCAGGTGGTTTCGGCATTATATACACCGGGGAGCTGTTTTTT; CDR3aa: CARSESGGFGIIYTGELFF
v_gene: TRBV29-1; j_gene: TRBJ2-5; len: 19; d_gene: NA; abundance: few; CDR3nt: TGCAGCGTTCCTCGATCGGACAGCCGAGGGGACCTGACCCAAGAGACCCAGTACTTC; CDR3aa: CSVPRSDSRGDLTQETQYF
v_gene: TRBV29-1; j_gene: TRBJ2-7; len: 14; d_gene: TRBD1; abundance: NA; CDR3nt: TGCAGCGTTGAAATAATGGGACAGTCCTACGAGCAGTACTTC; CDR3aa: CSVEIMGQSYEQYF
v_gene: TRBV5-1; j_gene: TRBJ1-2; len: 16; d_gene: TRBD1; abundance: NA; CDR3nt: TGCGCCAGCAGCTTGGGGACAGGGGGCTTGCACTATGGCTACACCTTC; CDR3aa: CASSLGTGGLHYGYTF
v_gene: TRBV5-8; j_gene: TRBJ2-1; len: 12; d_gene: NA; abundance: once; CDR3nt: TGTGCCAGCAGCTGGGGGGTCGGTGAGCAGTTCTTC; CDR3aa: CASSWGVGEQFF
v_gene: TRBV29-1; j_gene: TRBJ2-7; len: 14; d_gene: NA; abundance: NA; CDR3nt: TGCAGCGTCCCAGCGGGACAGACTCACTACGAGCAGTACTTC; CDR3aa: CSVPAGQTHYEQYF
v_gene: TRBV9; j_gene: TRBJ2-7; len: 14; d_gene: NA; abundance: few; CDR3nt: TGTGCCAGCAGCCGCGGGGCGGCGGACTACGAGCAGTACTTC; CDR3aa: CASSRGAADYEQYF
v_gene: TRBV7-3; j_gene: TRBJ2-3; len: 14; d_gene: NA; abundance: NA; CDR3nt: TGTGCCAGCAGCTCAGACACTAGCACAGATACGCAGTATTTT; CDR3aa: CASSSDTSTDTQYF
v_gene: TRBV6-2/TRBV6-3; j_gene: TRBJ2-7; len: 14; d_gene: NA; abundance: NA; CDR3nt: TGTGCCAGCAGTTACTTACAGGTCAGCTACGAGCAGTACTTC; CDR3aa: CASSYLQVSYEQYF
v_gene: TRBV18; j_gene: TRBJ2-7; len: 17; d_gene: NA; abundance: NA; CDR3nt: TGTGCCAGCTCACCCATCGTTCAGGGTCACTGGGGACGCGAGCAGTACTTC; CDR3aa: CASSPIVQGHWGREQYF
v_gene: TRBV6-6; j_gene: TRBJ2-3; len: 14; d_gene: NA; abundance: NA; CDR3nt: TGTGCCAGCAGCCCCACAGGGTACACAGATACGCAGTATTTT; CDR3aa: CASSPTGYTDTQYF
v_gene: TRBV6-2/TRBV6-3; j_gene: TRBJ1-5; len: 14; d_gene: NA; abundance: NA; CDR3nt: TGTGCCAGCAGGAACACAGGGAACCATCAGCCCCAGCATTTT; CDR3aa: CASRNTGNHQPQHF
v_gene: TRBV5-1; j_gene: TRBJ2-7; len: 13; d_gene: NA; abundance: NA; CDR3nt: TGCGCCAGTGGGGCAGGGGCGTTCTACGAGCAGTACTTC; CDR3aa: CASGAGAFYEQYF
v_gene: TRBV7-2; j_gene: TRBJ1-5; len: 13; d_gene: TRBD1; abundance: NA; CDR3nt: TGTGCCAGCAGCATAGACAGGGATCAGCCCCAGCATTTT; CDR3aa: CASSIDRDQPQHF
v_gene: TRBV6-4; j_gene: TRBJ2-7; len: 15; d_gene: TRBD1; abundance: NA; CDR3nt: TGTGCCAGCAGTGAAGCAGGACAGGGATACAATGAGCAGTACTTC; CDR3aa: CASSEAGQGYNEQYF
v_gene: TRBV7-6; j_gene: TRBJ1-1; len: 13; d_gene: NA; abundance: NA; CDR3nt: TGTGCCAGCAGCCAGGGAAAGAACACTGAAGCTTTCTTT; CDR3aa: CASSQGKNTEAFF
v_gene: TRBV7-2; j_gene: TRBJ1-2; len: 12; d_gene: NA; abundance: NA; CDR3nt: TGTGCCAGCAGCTTTGCAGGGCCTAGATACACCTTC; CDR3aa: CASSFAGPRYTF
v_gene: TRBV7-8; j_gene: TRBJ2-5; len: 17; d_gene: TRBD2; abundance: NA; CDR3nt: TGTGCCGGCAGCTCCAGGACTAGCGGGAGGGTTACAGAGACCCAGTACTTC; CDR3aa: CAGSSRTSGRVTETQYF
v_gene: TRBV6-6; j_gene: TRBJ2-5; len: 15; d_gene: TRBD2; abundance: once; CDR3nt: TGTGCCAGCAGTTACGTTAGCGGGGGCCAAGAGACCCAGTACTTC; CDR3aa: CASSYVSGGQETQYF
v_gene: TRBV29-1; j_gene: TRBJ1-2; len: 14; d_gene: NA; abundance: NA; CDR3nt: TGCAGCGTTGAGACCTCCGGAGGCTACTATGGCTACACCTTC; CDR3aa: CSVETSGGYYGYTF
v_gene: TRBV10-3; j_gene: TRBJ2-2; len: 14; d_gene: NA; abundance: NA; CDR3nt: TGTGCCATCAGTGCGACCGCGAACACCGGGGAGCTGTTTTTT; CDR3aa: CAISATANTGELFF
v_gene: TRBV6-5; j_gene: TRBJ2-1; len: 13; d_gene: NA; abundance: NA; CDR3nt: TGTGCCAGCAGGCTTCGGCCCTACAATGAGCAGTTCTTC; CDR3aa: CASRLRPYNEQFF
v_gene: TRBV30; j_gene: TRBJ1-2; len: 11; d_gene: NA; abundance: few; CDR3nt: TGTGCCTCACAGGACAACTATGGCTACACCTTC; CDR3aa: CASQDNYGYTF
v_gene: TRBV3-1; j_gene: TRBJ2-3; len: 16; d_gene: TRBD2; abundance: NA; CDR3nt: TGTGCCAGCAGCCAACTTAGCGGGGGGCCCACAGATACGCAGTATTTT; CDR3aa: CASSQLSGGPTDTQYF
v_gene: TRBV5-1; j_gene: TRBJ1-1; len: 14; d_gene: NA; abundance: NA; CDR3nt: TGCGCCAGCAGCTTGGTTGTAAGGAACACTGAAGCTTTCTTT; CDR3aa: CASSLVVRNTEAFF
v_gene: TRBV11-3; j_gene: TRBJ2-7; len: 14; d_gene: TRBD1; abundance: NA; CDR3nt: TGTGCCAGCAAACTGGGACAGGGATCCTACGAGCAGTACTTC; CDR3aa: CASKLGQGSYEQYF
v_gene: TRBV5-1; j_gene: TRBJ2-5; len: 15; d_gene: NA; abundance: NA; CDR3nt: TGCGCCAGCAGCTTGGTAATATCTGGGCACGAGACCCAGTACTTC; CDR3aa: CASSLVISGHETQYF
v_gene: TRBV6-1; j_gene: TRBJ2-5; len: 15; d_gene: TRBD2; abundance: NA; CDR3nt: TGTGCCAGCAGTCCCGGGGGGACCCCACAAGAGACCCAGTACTTC; CDR3aa: CASSPGGTPQETQYF
v_gene: TRBV20-1; j_gene: TRBJ2-2; len: 11; d_gene: NA; abundance: NA; CDR3nt: TGCAGTGCTAGACTTTCCGGGGAGCTGTTTTTT; CDR3aa: CSARLSGELFF
v_gene: TRBV5-1; j_gene: TRBJ2-1; len: 15; d_gene: TRBD2; abundance: few; CDR3nt: TGCGCCAGCAGCTTGGCTTTGACTAGCGGGGATGAGCAGTTCTTC; CDR3aa: CASSLALTSGDEQFF
v_gene: TRBV10-3; j_gene: TRBJ2-1; len: 15; d_gene: NA; abundance: once; CDR3nt: TGTGCCAGCACTCCACGGGGGATCGGCTACAATGAGCAGTTCTTC; CDR3aa: CASTPRGIGYNEQFF
v_gene: TRBV29-1; j_gene: TRBJ1-5; len: 14; d_gene: TRBD1; abundance: NA; CDR3nt: TGCAGCGTTGTCGTGGGACAGATAAATCAGCCCCAGCATTTT; CDR3aa: CSVVVGQINQPQHF
v_gene: TRBV6-5; j_gene: TRBJ1-2; len: 13; d_gene: TRBD1; abundance: few; CDR3nt: TGTGCCAGCAGGGAGACAGGGAGCTATGGCTACACCTTC; CDR3aa: CASRETGSYGYTF
v_gene: TRBV24-1; j_gene: TRBJ2-3; len: 15; d_gene: NA; abundance: NA; CDR3nt: TGTGCCACCAGTGATTTGGGGAGAGACACAGATACGCAGTATTTT; CDR3aa: CATSDLGRDTDTQYF
v_gene: TRBV7-2; j_gene: TRBJ2-5; len: 17; d_gene: NA; abundance: NA; CDR3nt: TGTGCCAGCAGCTTAGAGGGAGGCCGCAGGCGGGGAGAGACCCAGTACTTC; CDR3aa: CASSLEGGRRRGETQYF